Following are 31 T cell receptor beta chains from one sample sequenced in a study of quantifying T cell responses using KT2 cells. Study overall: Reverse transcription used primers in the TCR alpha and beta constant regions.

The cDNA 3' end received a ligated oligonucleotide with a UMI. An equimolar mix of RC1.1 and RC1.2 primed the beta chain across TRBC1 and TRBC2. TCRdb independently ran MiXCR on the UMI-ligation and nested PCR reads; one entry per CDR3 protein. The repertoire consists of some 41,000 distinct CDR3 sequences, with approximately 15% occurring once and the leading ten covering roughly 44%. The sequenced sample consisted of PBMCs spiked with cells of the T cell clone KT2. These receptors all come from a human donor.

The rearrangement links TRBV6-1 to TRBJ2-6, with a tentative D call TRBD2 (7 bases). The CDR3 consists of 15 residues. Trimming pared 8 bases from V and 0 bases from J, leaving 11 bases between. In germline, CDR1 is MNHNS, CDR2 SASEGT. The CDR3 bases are TGTGCCAGCGGGAGGGGGGACTCTGGGGCCAACGTCCTGACTTTC. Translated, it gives CASGRGDSGANVLTF.

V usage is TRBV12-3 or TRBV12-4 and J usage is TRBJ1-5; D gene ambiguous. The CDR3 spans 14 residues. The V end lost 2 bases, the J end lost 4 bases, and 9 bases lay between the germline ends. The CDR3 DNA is TGTGCCAGCAGTTTATCAGGCGGGAATCAGCCCCAGCATTTT. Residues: CASSLSGGNQPQHF.

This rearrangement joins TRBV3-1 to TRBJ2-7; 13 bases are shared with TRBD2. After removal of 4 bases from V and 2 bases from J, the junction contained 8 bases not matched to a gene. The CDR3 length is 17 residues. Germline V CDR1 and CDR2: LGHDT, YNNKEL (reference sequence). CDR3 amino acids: CASSRGLAGAKTYEQYF. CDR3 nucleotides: TGTGCCAGCAGCCGCGGACTAGCGGGGGCAAAGACCTACGAGCAGTACTTC.

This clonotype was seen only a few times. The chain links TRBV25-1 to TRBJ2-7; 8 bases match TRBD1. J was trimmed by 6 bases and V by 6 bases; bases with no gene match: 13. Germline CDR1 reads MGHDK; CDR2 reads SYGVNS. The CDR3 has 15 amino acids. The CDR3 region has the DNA TGTGCCAGCAGCCGCAGGACAGGGAATCTGGGCGAGCAGTACTTC. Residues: CASSRRTGNLGEQYF.

DNA of the CDR3: TGTGCCATCAGTGTCGAGTCAGATACGCAGTATTTT. It is translated as CAISVESDTQYF. This chain connects TRBV10-3 to TRBJ2-3; D unclear. The V end lost 4 bases, the J end lost 4 bases, and 6 bases lay between the germline ends. The germline V gene has CDR1 ENHRY and CDR2 SYGVKD. The CDR3 sequence is 12 residues long.

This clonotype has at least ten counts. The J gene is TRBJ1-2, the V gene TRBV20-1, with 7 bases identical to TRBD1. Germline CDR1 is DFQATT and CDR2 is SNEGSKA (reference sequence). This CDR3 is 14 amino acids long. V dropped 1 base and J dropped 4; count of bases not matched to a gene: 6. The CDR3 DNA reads TGCAGTGCTAGAGTGGCAGGGGGGACCTATGGCTACACCTTC. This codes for CSARVAGGTYGYTF.

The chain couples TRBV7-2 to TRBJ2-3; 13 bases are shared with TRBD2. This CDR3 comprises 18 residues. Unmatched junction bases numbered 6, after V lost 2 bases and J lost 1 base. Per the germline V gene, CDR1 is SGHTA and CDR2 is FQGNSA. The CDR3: CASSLLPGLAGGTDTQYF. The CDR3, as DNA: TGTGCCAGCAGCTTATTACCCGGACTAGCGGGAGGCACAGATACGCAGTATTTT.

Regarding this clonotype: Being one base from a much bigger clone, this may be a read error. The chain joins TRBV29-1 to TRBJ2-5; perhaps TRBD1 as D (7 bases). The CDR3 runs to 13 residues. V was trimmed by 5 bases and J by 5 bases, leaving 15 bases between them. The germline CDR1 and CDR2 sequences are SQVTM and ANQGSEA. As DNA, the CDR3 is TGCAGCGTTAACAGGGGCCGGGGGGAGACCCAGTACTTC. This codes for CSVNRGRGETQYF.

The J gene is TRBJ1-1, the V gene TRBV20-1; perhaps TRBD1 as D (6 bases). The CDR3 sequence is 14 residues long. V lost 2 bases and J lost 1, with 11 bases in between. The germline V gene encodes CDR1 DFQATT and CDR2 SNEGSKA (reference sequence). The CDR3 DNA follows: TGCAGTGCTAGATTCTGGACAGCGAACACTGAAGCTTTCTTT. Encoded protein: CSARFWTANTEAFF.

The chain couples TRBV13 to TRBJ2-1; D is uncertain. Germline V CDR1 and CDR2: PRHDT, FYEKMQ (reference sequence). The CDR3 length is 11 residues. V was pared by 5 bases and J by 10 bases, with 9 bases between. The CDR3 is CASSASLEQFF. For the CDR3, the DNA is TGTGCCAGCAGCGCATCTTTAGAGCAGTTCTTC.

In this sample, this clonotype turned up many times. The CDR3 region is CASSDSLTSDTDTQYF. The CDR3 DNA is TGTGCCAGCAGTGACTCTTTGACTAGCGACACAGATACGCAGTATTTT. This sequence joins TRBV6-4 and TRBJ2-3; TRBD2 matches 8 bases. Per the germline V gene, CDR1 is MRHNA and CDR2 is SNTAGT. Trimming removed 0 bases from V and 2 bases from J; junction bases left unmatched: 4. CDR3 length: 16 residues.

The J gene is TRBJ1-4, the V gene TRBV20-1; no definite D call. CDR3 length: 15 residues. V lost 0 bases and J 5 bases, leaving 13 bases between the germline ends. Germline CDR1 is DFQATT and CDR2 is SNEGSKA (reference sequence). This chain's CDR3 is CSARDHNRPNEKLFF. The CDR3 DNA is TGCAGTGCTAGAGATCATAACAGACCGAATGAAAAACTGTTTTTT.

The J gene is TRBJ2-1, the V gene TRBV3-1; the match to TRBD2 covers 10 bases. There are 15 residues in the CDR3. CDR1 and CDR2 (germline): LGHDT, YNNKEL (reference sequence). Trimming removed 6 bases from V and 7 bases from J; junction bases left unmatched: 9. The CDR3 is CASSDSSGSGNEQFF. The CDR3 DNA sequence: TGTGCCAGCAGTGACTCTAGCGGGAGTGGTAATGAGCAGTTCTTC.

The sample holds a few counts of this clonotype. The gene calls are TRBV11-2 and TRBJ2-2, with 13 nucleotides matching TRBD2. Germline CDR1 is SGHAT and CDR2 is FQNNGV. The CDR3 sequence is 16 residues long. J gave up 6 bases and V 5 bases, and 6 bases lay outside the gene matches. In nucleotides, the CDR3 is TGTGCCAGCAGCGGACTAGCGGGAGTACGGGCCGGGGAGCTGTTTTTT. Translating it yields CASSGLAGVRAGELFF.

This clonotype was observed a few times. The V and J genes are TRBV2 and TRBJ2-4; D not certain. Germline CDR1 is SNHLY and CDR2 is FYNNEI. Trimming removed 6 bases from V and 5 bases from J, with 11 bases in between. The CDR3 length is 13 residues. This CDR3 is CASSAEVENIQYF. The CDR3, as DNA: TGTGCCAGCAGCGCCGAAGTCGAAAACATTCAGTACTTC.

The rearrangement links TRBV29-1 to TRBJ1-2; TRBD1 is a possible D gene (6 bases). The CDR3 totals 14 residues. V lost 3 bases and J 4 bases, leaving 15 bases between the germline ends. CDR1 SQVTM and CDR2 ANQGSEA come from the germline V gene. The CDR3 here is CSVDSRTASYGYTF. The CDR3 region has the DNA TGCAGCGTTGACTCACGGACAGCTTCCTATGGCTACACCTTC.

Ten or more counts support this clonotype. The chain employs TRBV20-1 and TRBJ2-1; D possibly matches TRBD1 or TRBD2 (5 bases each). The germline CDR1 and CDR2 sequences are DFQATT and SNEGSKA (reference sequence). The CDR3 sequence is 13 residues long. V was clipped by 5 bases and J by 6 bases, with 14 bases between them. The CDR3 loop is CSAPPTGGNEQFF. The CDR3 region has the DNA TGCAGTGCTCCGCCGACTGGGGGCAATGAGCAGTTCTTC.

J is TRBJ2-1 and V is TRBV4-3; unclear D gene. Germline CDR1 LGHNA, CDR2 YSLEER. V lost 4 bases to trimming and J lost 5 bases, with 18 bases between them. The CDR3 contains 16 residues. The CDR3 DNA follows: TGCGCCAGCAGCCTAATACTTATGGGCCCGAACAATGAGCAGTTCTTC. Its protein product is CASSLILMGPNNEQFF.

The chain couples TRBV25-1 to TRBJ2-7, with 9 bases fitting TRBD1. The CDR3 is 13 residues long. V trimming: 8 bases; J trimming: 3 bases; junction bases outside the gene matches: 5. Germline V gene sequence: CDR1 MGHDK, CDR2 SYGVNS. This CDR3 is CASRTGVGYEQYF. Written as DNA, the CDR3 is TGTGCCAGCCGGACAGGGGTCGGCTACGAGCAGTACTTC.

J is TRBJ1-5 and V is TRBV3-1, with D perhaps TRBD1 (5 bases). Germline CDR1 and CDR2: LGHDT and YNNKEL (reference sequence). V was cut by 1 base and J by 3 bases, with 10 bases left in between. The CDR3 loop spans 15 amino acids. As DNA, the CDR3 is TGTGCCAGCAGCCAAGGCGGGGGAATCAATCAGCCCCAGCATTTT. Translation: CASSQGGGINQPQHF.

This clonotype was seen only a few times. The CDR3 is CASTAKSGAKTQYF. The CDR3, as DNA: TGTGCCAGCACCGCTAAGAGCGGGGCGAAGACCCAGTACTTC. The chain carries TRBV3-1 and TRBJ2-5; 7 bases align to TRBD2. The junction had 11 bases not matched to a gene; V was cut back by 7 bases and J by 6 bases. Per the germline V gene, CDR1 is LGHDT and CDR2 is YNNKEL (reference sequence). The CDR3 totals 14 residues.

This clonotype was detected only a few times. The CDR3 loop reads CASSGQAGQAGELFF. In DNA, the CDR3 is TGTGCCAGCAGTGGGCAAGCGGGACAAGCCGGGGAGCTGTTTTTT. The chain links TRBV6-4 to TRBJ2-2; the D gene is possibly TRBD2 (7 bases). Per germline, CDR1 MRHNA and CDR2 SNTAGT. Trimming stripped 4 bases from V and 6 bases from J, with 15 bases between. The CDR3 covers 15 residues.

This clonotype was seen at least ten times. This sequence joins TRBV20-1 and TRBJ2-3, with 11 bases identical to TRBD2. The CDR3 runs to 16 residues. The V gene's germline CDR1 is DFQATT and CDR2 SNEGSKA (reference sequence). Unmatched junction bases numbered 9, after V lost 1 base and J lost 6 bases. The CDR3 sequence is CSARAGSGGAEDTQYF. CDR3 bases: TGCAGTGCTAGAGCGGGTAGCGGGGGGGCCGAGGATACGCAGTATTTT.

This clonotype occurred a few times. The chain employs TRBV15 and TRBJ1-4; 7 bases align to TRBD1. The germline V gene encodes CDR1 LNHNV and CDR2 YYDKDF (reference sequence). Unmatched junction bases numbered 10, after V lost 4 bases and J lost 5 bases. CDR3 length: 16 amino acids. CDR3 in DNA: TGTGCCACCAGCACCGATCGAAGACAGGGCAATGAAAAACTGTTTTTT. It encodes CATSTDRRQGNEKLFF.

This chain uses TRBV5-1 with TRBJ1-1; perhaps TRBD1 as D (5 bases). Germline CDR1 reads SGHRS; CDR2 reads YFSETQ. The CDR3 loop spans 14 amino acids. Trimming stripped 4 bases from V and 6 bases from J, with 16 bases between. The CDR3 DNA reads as TGCGCCAGCAGCCGTGTTGGAGGGGCCCCTGAAGCTTTCTTT. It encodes CASSRVGGAPEAFF.

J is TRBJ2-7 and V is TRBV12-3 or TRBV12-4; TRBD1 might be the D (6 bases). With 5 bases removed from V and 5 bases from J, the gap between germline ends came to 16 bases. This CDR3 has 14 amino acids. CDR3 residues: CASSTLGPGDEQYF. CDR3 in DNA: TGTGCCAGCAGTACCCTAGGGCCAGGGGACGAGCAGTACTTC.

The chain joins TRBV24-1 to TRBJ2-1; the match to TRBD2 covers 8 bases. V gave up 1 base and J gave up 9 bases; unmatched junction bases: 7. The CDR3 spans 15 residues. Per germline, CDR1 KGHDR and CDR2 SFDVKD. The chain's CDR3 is CATSDFGGEGTEQFF. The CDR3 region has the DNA TGTGCCACCAGTGATTTCGGGGGGGAGGGGACTGAGCAGTTCTTC.

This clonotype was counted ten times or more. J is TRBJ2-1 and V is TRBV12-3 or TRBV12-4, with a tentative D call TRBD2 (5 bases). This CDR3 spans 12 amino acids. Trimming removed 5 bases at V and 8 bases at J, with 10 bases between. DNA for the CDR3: TGTGCCAGCAGTCCACTAGGCTATGAGCAGTTCTTC. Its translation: CASSPLGYEQFF.

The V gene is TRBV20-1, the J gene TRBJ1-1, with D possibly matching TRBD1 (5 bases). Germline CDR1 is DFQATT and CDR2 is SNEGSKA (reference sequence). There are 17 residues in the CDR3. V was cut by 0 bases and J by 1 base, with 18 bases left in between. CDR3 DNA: TGCAGTGCTAGAGATGGGCAGGGAAATAGGTGGAACACTGAAGCTTTCTTT. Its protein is CSARDGQGNRWNTEAFF.

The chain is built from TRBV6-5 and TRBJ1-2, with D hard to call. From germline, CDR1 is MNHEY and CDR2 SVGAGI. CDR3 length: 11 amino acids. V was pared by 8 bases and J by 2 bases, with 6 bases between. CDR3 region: CASRENYGYTF. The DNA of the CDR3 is TGTGCCAGCCGGGAAAACTATGGCTACACCTTC.

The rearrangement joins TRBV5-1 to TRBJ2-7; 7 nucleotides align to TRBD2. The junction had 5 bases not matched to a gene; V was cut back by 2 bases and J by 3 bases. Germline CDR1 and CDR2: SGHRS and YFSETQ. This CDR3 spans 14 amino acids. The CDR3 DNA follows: TGCGCCAGCAGCTTTGGACTAGAATGCTACGAGCAGTACTTC. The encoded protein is CASSFGLECYEQYF.